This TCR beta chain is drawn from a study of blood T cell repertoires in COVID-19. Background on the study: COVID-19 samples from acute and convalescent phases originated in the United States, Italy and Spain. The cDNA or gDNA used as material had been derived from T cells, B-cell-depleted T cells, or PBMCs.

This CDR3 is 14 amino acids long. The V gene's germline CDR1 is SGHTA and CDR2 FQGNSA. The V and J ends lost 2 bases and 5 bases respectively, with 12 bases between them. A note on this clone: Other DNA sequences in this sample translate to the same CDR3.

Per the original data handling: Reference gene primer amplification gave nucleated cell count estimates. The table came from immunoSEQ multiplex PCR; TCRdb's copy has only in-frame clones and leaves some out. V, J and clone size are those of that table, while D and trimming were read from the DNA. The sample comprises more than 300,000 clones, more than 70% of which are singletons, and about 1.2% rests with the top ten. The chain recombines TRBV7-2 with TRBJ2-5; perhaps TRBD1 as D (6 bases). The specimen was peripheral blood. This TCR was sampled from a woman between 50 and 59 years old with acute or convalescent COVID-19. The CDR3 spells CASSLQGLGETQYF. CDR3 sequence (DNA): TGTGCCAGCAGCTTACAGGGGCTAGGGGAGACCCAGTACTTC.